Presented here are 28 T cell receptor beta chains from one specimen sequenced in a study of T-cell reconstitution after alpha-beta-depleted transplantation in children. Library preparation (for TCRbeta) was performed with unique molecular identifiers. TCRdb redid the calling of the PCR reads with MiXCR, one entry per CDR3 protein. The table lists fewer than 700,000 distinct CDR3 sequences, approximately 13% of them singletons. The sequences come from PBMCs, mostly from graft donor cells, collected 360 days after TCRalphabeta/CD19-depleted stem cell transplant. The receptors shown here come from a male patient between 10 and 17 years old who had a stem cell transplant for acute myeloid leukemia, so the T cells may come from the graft donor.

Many counts were recorded for this clonotype. This sequence joins TRBV4-1 and TRBJ2-7; D may be TRBD1 (7 bases). With 4 bases removed from V and 2 bases from J, the gap between germline ends came to 12 bases. The CDR3 has 14 amino acids. Germline V CDR1 and CDR2: MGHRA, YSYEKL. CDR3 nucleotides: TGCGCCAGCAGCCCCCAGGGGGGCCCCTACGAGCAGTACTTC. It translates to CASSPQGGPYEQYF.

This clonotype was counted once. The genes are TRBV18 and TRBJ2-7; TRBD1 might be the D (6 bases). Trimming removed 4 bases from V and 6 bases from J, with 16 bases in between. The CDR3 consists of 14 residues. The V gene's germline CDR1 is KGHSH and CDR2 LQKENI. CDR3 loop: CASSLTDSGGEQYF. The DNA of the CDR3 is TGTGCCAGCTCACTAACGGACAGTGGGGGCGAGCAGTACTTC.

The chain carries TRBV5-1 and TRBJ1-5, with D unclear. The CDR3 consists of 15 residues. Trimming stripped 4 bases from V and 9 bases from J, with 20 bases between. Germline V CDR1 and CDR2: SGHRS, YFSETQ. CDR3 region: CASSPVGGPEGPQHF. CDR3 coding DNA: TGCGCCAGCAGCCCGGTGGGCGGTCCCGAGGGGCCCCAGCATTTT.

This clonotype was counted between two and nine times. A much larger clone differs by one base, so this may be a read error. The chain combines TRBV28 with TRBJ2-3; 13 bases agree with TRBD2. This CDR3 is built from 16 residues. CDR1 MDHEN and CDR2 SYDVKM come from the germline V gene. Germline trimming cut 5 bases from V and 4 bases from J; bases unmatched to any gene: 6. The chain's CDR3 is CASSPWTSGRADTQYF. The CDR3, as DNA: TGTGCCAGCAGTCCCTGGACTAGCGGGAGAGCAGATACGCAGTATTTT.

The sample holds many counts of this clonotype. The V and J genes are TRBV28 and TRBJ2-5, with 9 bases fitting TRBD1. Per the germline V gene, CDR1 is MDHEN and CDR2 is SYDVKM. The CDR3 totals 18 residues. After removal of 2 bases from V and 2 bases from J, the junction contained 12 bases not matched to a gene. The DNA of the CDR3 is TGTGCCAGCAGTTTAGGCCTCGGTACAGGGGGCGGGCAAGAGACCCAGTACTTC. Residues: CASSLGLGTGGGQETQYF.

This clonotype was counted between two and nine times. The chain recombines TRBV12-3 or TRBV12-4 with TRBJ2-5, with TRBD1 matching 10 bases. V shed 6 bases and J 3 bases; nucleotides not matched to a gene: 7. The CDR3 loop spans 15 amino acids. The CDR3 DNA reads as TGTGCCAGCAGGTCCGACAGGGGGCGGGAAGAGACCCAGTACTTC. Translation: CASRSDRGREETQYF.

This chain joins TRBV5-1 and TRBJ1-2; D might be TRBD1 (5 bases). This CDR3 comprises 14 residues. V was shortened by 4 bases and J by 1 base, with 11 bases between the two germline ends. Per the germline V gene, CDR1 is SGHRS and CDR2 is YFSETQ. The CDR3 DNA reads TGCGCCAGCAGCCTCAGGGACCTTAACTATGGCTACACCTTC. Translation gives CASSLRDLNYGYTF. Filled out from reference TRBV5-1 and TRBJ1-2, the complete variable domain reads KAGVTQTPRYLIKTRGQQVTLSCSPISGHRSVSWYQQTPGQGLQFLFEYFSETQRNKGNFPGRFSGRQFSNSRSEMNVSTLELGDSALYLCASSLRDLNYGYTFGSGTRLTVV.

The sample holds a few counts of this clonotype. The chain has TRBV12-3 or TRBV12-4 and TRBJ2-6, with D unresolved. Trimming removed 3 bases from V and 0 bases from J, with 15 bases in between. CDR3 length: 18 amino acids. The CDR3 DNA reads TGTGCCAGCAGTTTGCTCCTCTCTAGACGCTCTGGGGCCAACGTCCTGACTTTC. Its protein is CASSLLLSRRSGANVLTF.

The rearrangement links TRBV2 to TRBJ2-2; TRBD1 might be the D (6 bases). The CDR3 sequence is 14 residues long. Trimming shortened V by 6 bases and J by 1 base, and 9 bases separated the two germline ends. CDR1 and CDR2 from the germline V gene are SNHLY and FYNNEI. DNA of the CDR3: TGTGCCAGCAGGGAGACAGGGAACACCGGGGAGCTGTTTTTT. Translated: CASRETGNTGELFF.

V usage is TRBV29-1 and J usage is TRBJ1-2, with a weak D call TRBD1 (5 bases). Germline V lookup: CDR1 SQVTM, CDR2 ANQGSEA. V lost 0 bases, J lost 2 bases, and 7 bases lay in between. CDR3 length equals 13 residues. The CDR3: CSVEDQGNYGYTF. CDR3 DNA sequence: TGCAGCGTTGAAGACCAGGGAAACTATGGCTACACCTTC.

The chain links TRBV28 to TRBJ2-7, with 7 bases identical to TRBD2. V lost 2 bases to trimming and J lost 2 bases; unmatched junction nucleotides: 3. The CDR3 sequence is 14 residues long. The V gene's germline CDR1 is MDHEN and CDR2 SYDVKM. DNA of the CDR3: TGTGCCAGCAGTTTAGAAAGCGGGACCTACGAGCAGTACTTC. It codes for CASSLESGTYEQYF.

The chain couples TRBV11-2 to TRBJ2-5; D possibly corresponds to TRBD2 (6 bases). CDR1 and CDR2 (germline): SGHAT, FQNNGV. V lost 5 bases and J 5 bases, leaving 15 bases between the germline ends. This CDR3 has 14 residues. CDR3 sequence: CASSHRTILETQYF. The DNA of the CDR3 is TGTGCCAGCAGCCATAGGACTATCTTGGAGACCCAGTACTTC.

Here the CDR3 reads CASSAGRVTPNEQFF. In DNA, the CDR3 is TGTGCCAGCAGCGCAGGGCGAGTTACTCCCAATGAGCAGTTCTTC. J is TRBJ2-1 and V is TRBV7-9; tentatively, D is TRBD1 (5 bases). The ends were cut back, 5 bases at V and 6 bases at J, with 17 bases in the middle. There are 15 residues in the CDR3. Germline V gene data show CDR1 as SEHNR and CDR2 as FQNEAQ (reference sequence).

V gene TRBV27 combines with J gene TRBJ1-4; the D gene is possibly TRBD1 (6 bases). The CDR3 consists of 15 residues. CDR1 and CDR2 from the germline V gene are MNHEY and SMNVEV (reference sequence). V lost 5 bases and J 0 bases, leaving 10 bases between the germline ends. CDR3 region: CASSGNRATNEKLFF. CDR3 nucleotide sequence: TGTGCCAGCAGTGGCAACAGGGCAACTAATGAAAAACTGTTTTTT. The variable domain in full, completed from reference TRBV27 and TRBJ1-4, reads EAQVTQNPRYLITVTGKKLTVTCSQNMNHEYMSWYRQDPGLGLRQIYYSMNVEVTDKGDVPEGYKVSRKEKRNFPLILESPSPNQTSLYFCASSGNRATNEKLFFGSGTQLSVL.

The V and J genes are TRBV2 and TRBJ2-2, with 11 bases that match TRBD2. The CDR3 consists of 18 residues. The ends lost 8 bases at V and 0 bases at J; junction bases unmatched: 11. Germline V lookup: CDR1 SNHLY, CDR2 FYNNEI. Here the CDR3 DNA reads TGTGCCAGCTGTACTAGCGGGAGAGCCCCTGCGAACACCGGGGAGCTGTTTTTT. Translation: CASCTSGRAPANTGELFF.

This clonotype was counted between two and nine times. A read error may produce the germline difference seen at one junction end. This chain connects TRBV7-7 to TRBJ2-1; TRBD1 matches at 8 bases. The CDR3 totals 16 residues. Germline assignment: CDR1 SSHAT and CDR2 FNYEAQ (reference sequence). CDR3 coding DNA: TGTGCTAGCAGCCCCAGGGTGTCAGGGGGCCACAATGAGCAGTTCTTC. Its translation is CASSPRVSGGHNEQFF.

The rearrangement uses TRBV20-1 and TRBJ2-7, with D uncertain. V was cut by 7 bases and J by 2 bases, with 12 bases left in between. CDR3 length equals 12 residues. CDR1 is DFQATT and CDR2 is SNEGSKA in the germline V gene (reference sequence). Here the CDR3 DNA reads TGCAGTGGAGGTTCACCCGCCTACGAGCAGTACTTC. Translating it yields CSGGSPAYEQYF.

This clonotype was observed a few times. V is TRBV15 and J is TRBJ1-1; D not certain. V shed 5 bases and J shed 11 bases, with 12 bases lying between them. CDR1 and CDR2 (germline): LNHNV, YYDKDF (reference sequence). The CDR3 is 11 amino acids. The chain's CDR3 is CATSAYREAFF. In nucleotides, the CDR3 is TGTGCCACCAGCGCCTACCGGGAGGCTTTCTTT. Drawing the rest from reference TRBV15 and TRBJ1-1, the complete variable domain is DAMVIQNPRYQVTQFGKPVTLSCSQTLNHNVMYWYQQKSSQAPKLLFHYYDKDFNNEADTPDNFQSRRPNTSFCFLDIRSPGLGDTAMYLCATSAYREAFFGQGTRLTVV.

V and J are TRBV5-1 and TRBJ2-2; 12 bases fit TRBD1. The V segment lost 0 bases and the J segment 4 bases; nucleotides outside the gene matches: 7. The CDR3 totals 18 residues. Germline loops: CDR1 SGHRS, CDR2 YFSETQ. Here the CDR3 DNA reads TGCGCCAGCAGCTTGGCCGGGACAGGGGGCGTTAGCACCGGGGAGCTGTTTTTT. It translates to CASSLAGTGGVSTGELFF.

This clonotype was observed at least ten times. The chain employs TRBV5-1 and TRBJ2-1; D perhaps matches TRBD2 (6 bases). From germline, CDR1 is SGHRS and CDR2 YFSETQ. The germline V and J ends were trimmed by 0 bases and 3 bases, with 7 bases remaining between them. The CDR3 consists of 14 residues. CDR3 sequence reads: CASSLVTSYNEQFF. The CDR3 nucleotides are TGCGCCAGCAGCTTGGTGACTAGCTACAATGAGCAGTTCTTC.

This clonotype was observed at least ten times. CDR3 nucleotide sequence: TGCAGTGCTAGAGCCTTTGGTGAGCAGTTCTTC. This sequence encodes CSARAFGEQFF. The V gene is TRBV20-1, the J gene TRBJ2-1; no firm D call. The CDR3 is 11 amino acids. Trimming left V 1 base short and J 9 bases short, with 7 bases between. CDR1 is DFQATT and CDR2 is SNEGSKA in the germline V gene (reference sequence).

This clonotype was observed a few times. The chain combines TRBV27 with TRBJ2-1; 13 positions match TRBD2. The J segment lost 0 bases and the V segment lost 4 bases, leaving 9 bases of the junction unmatched. The V gene's germline CDR1 is MNHEY and CDR2 SMNVEV (reference sequence). The CDR3 extends over 19 amino acids. The CDR3 DNA is TGTGCCAGCAGTTCGATTCTTAGGACTAGCGGGGGCTCCTACAATGAGCAGTTCTTC. Protein product: CASSSILRTSGGSYNEQFF.

This clonotype occurred a few times. The V call is TRBV28, the J call TRBJ2-7, with a possible D match to TRBD1 (5 bases). Germline V lookup: CDR1 MDHEN, CDR2 SYDVKM. Deletions cut 3 bases from V and 2 bases from J, with 17 bases between. The CDR3 has 16 residues. The CDR3 nucleotides read TGTGCCAGCAGTTTGAGGTTAGCAGGGTCTACCTACGAGCAGTACTTC. It codes for CASSLRLAGSTYEQYF.

The chain couples TRBV24-1 to TRBJ2-7, with 12 bases that match TRBD1. Germline CDR1 and CDR2: KGHDR and SFDVKD. Germline trimming cut 4 bases from V and 5 bases from J; bases unmatched to any gene: 5. The CDR3 extends over 15 amino acids. The DNA for the CDR3 is TGTGCCACCAGTGACGCGGGACAGGGGGCGGACGAGCAGTACTTC. Translated, it gives CATSDAGQGADEQYF.

This clonotype has just a few counts. The V and J genes are TRBV20-1 and TRBJ2-5, with 12 bases identical to TRBD1. The J segment lost 7 bases and the V segment lost 4 bases, leaving 7 bases of the junction unmatched. The length of the CDR3 is 14 residues. Germline V gene data show CDR1 as DFQATT and CDR2 as SNEGSKA (reference sequence). The CDR3 sequence: CSATRDRGLGTQYF. Here the CDR3 DNA reads TGCAGTGCTACACGGGACAGGGGGCTGGGGACCCAGTACTTC.

This clonotype was seen repeatedly, ten times or more. The CDR3 protein is CAIDTGRQGGFHGYTF. The CDR3 DNA reads TGTGCCATCGATACGGGCAGGCAGGGCGGGTTCCATGGCTACACCTTC. The chain recombines TRBV10-3 with TRBJ1-2; weak D call: TRBD1 (5 bases). The V end was cut by 8 bases, the J end by 6 bases, with 25 bases between. This CDR3 spans 16 amino acids. Germline-derived CDR1 and CDR2 are ENHRY and SYGVKD.

This clonotype appeared a few times. The junction departs from germline at one end; a sequencing error may be responsible. The genes are TRBV7-7 and TRBJ2-3; 12 bases match TRBD2. Germline-derived CDR1 and CDR2 are SSHAT and FNYEAQ (reference sequence). The CDR3 has 17 amino acids. This CDR3 reads CASSPLAGGPGTDTQYF. In DNA form, the CDR3 reads TGTGCTAGCAGCCCTCTAGCGGGAGGGCCGGGGACAGATACGCAGTATTTT.

This clonotype was picked up many times. The rearrangement joins TRBV29-1 to TRBJ2-2; TRBD2 matches 10 bases. Trimming at V came to 6 bases and at J to 7 bases, leaving 5 bases not matched to a gene. The CDR3 loop spans 13 amino acids. Germline V lookup: CDR1 SQVTM, CDR2 ANQGSEA. CDR3 in amino acids: CSVHRTSGGELFF. In nucleotides, the CDR3 is TGCAGCGTCCACAGGACTAGCGGCGGGGAGCTGTTTTTT.